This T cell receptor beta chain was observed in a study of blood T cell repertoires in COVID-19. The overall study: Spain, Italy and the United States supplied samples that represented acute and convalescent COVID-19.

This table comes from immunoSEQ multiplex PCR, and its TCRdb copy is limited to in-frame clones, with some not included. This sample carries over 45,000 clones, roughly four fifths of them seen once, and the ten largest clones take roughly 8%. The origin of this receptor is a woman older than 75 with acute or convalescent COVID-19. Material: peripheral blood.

The CDR3 reads CASSQVGSGGQETQYF. Here the CDR3 DNA reads TGTGCCAGCAGCCAAGTGGGTAGCGGGGGACAAGAGACCCAGTACTTC. This chain uses TRBV3-1 (or the pseudogene TRBV3-2) with TRBJ2-5; 9 bases map to TRBD2. J was trimmed by 2 bases and V by 1 base; bases with no gene match: 5. The CDR3 covers 16 residues. Germline loops: CDR1 LGHDT, CDR2 YNNKEL (reference sequence).